This entry lists 21 T cell receptor beta chains sequenced from one sample in a study of blood T cell repertoires in COVID-19. This table comes from immunoSEQ multiplex PCR, and its TCRdb copy is limited to in-frame clones, with some not included. The data show roughly 130,000 clones, 65% to 85% seen once. Sample: PBMCs or T cells enriched from blood (not recorded which). The receptors were sampled from a woman younger than 45 who had recovered from COVID-19.

V and J are TRBV19 and TRBJ1-2, with 9 bases aligning to TRBD1. The V gene end was trimmed by 2 bases and the J gene end by 3 bases; junction bases not matched to a gene: 1. The CDR3 has 14 amino acids. From germline, CDR1 is LNHDA and CDR2 SQIVND (reference sequence). CDR3 in amino acids: CASSITGGDYGYTF. CDR3 DNA: TGTGCCAGTAGTATAACAGGGGGCGACTATGGCTACACCTTC. Drawing the rest from reference TRBV19 and TRBJ1-2, the complete variable domain is DGGITQSPKYLFRKEGQNVTLSCEQNLNHDAMYWYRQDPGQGLRLIYYSQIVNDFQKGDIAEGYSVSREKKESFPLTVTSAQKNPTAFYLCASSITGGDYGYTFGSGTRLTVV.

This clone was seen once. The V and J genes are TRBV5-1 and TRBJ1-2; D gene uncertain. CDR3 length: 15 amino acids. V dropped 4 bases and J dropped 4 bases, with 17 bases sitting between them. The germline V gene encodes CDR1 SGHRS and CDR2 YFSETQ. The CDR3 DNA is TGCGCCAGCAGCCCGCCGTTAAGGAGAGGCTATGGCTACACCTTC. Translating gives CASSPPLRRGYGYTF.

The chain carries TRBV27 and TRBJ1-5, with TRBD1 matching over 9 bases. This CDR3 has 15 residues. Germline-derived CDR1 and CDR2 are MNHEY and SMNVEV (reference sequence). J was trimmed by 6 bases and V by 4 bases; bases with no gene match: 7. CDR3 sequence reads: CASSSITGGGQPQHF. The DNA for the CDR3 is TGTGCCAGCAGTTCCATCACAGGGGGCGGTCAGCCCCAGCATTTT.

This clone showed up many times. This sequence joins TRBV28 and TRBJ1-3, with TRBD1 identical over 8 bases. This CDR3 is 14 amino acids long. Germline assignment: CDR1 MDHEN and CDR2 SYDVKM. With 6 bases clipped from V and 2 bases from J, the junction kept 3 bases outside the gene matches. The CDR3 spells CASSPGGAGNTIYF. CDR3 in DNA: TGTGCCAGCAGCCCAGGGGGCGCTGGAAACACCATATATTTT.

The chain links TRBV7-9 to TRBJ1-5; D gene ambiguous. CDR3 size: 15 residues. CDR1 is SEHNR, CDR2 FQNEAQ, per germline (reference sequence). V shed 5 bases and J shed 0 bases, with 11 bases lying between them. The DNA for the CDR3 is TGTGCCAGCAGCCTCGACACGAATAGCAATCAGCCCCAGCATTTT. This encodes CASSLDTNSNQPQHF.

The rearrangement uses TRBV7-2 and TRBJ2-2; the match to TRBD2 covers 14 bases. The trim removed 5 bases at V and 1 base at J, leaving 6 bases unmatched. Germline V gene data show CDR1 as SGHTA and CDR2 as FQGNSA. The CDR3 totals 18 residues. As DNA, the CDR3 is TGTGCCAGCAGCCCCCAGGGACTAGCGGGAGTGAACACCGGGGAGCTGTTTTTT. Its translation is CASSPQGLAGVNTGELFF.

This sequence joins TRBV14 and TRBJ2-1; TRBD1 matches at 10 bases. There are 16 residues in the CDR3. In germline, CDR1 is SGHDN, CDR2 FVKESK. The V gene end was trimmed by 1 base and the J gene end by 3 bases; junction bases not matched to a gene: 3. CDR3 sequence reads: CASSQADRGIYNEQFF. In DNA, the CDR3 is TGTGCCAGCAGCCAAGCGGACAGGGGGATCTACAATGAGCAGTTCTTC.

The chain employs TRBV11-2 and TRBJ2-7; D unresolved. The ends were cut back, 0 bases at V and 3 bases at J, with 6 bases in the middle. Germline assignment: CDR1 SGHAT and CDR2 FQNNGV. The CDR3 totals 13 residues. The CDR3 sequence is CASSLDASYEQYF. The CDR3 DNA reads TGTGCCAGCAGCTTAGATGCGAGCTACGAGCAGTACTTC.

J is TRBJ2-3 and V is TRBV15; TRBD1 is a possible D gene (7 bases). Per germline, CDR1 LNHNV and CDR2 YYDKDF (reference sequence). V was clipped by 0 bases and J by 5 bases, with 12 bases between them. CDR3 length: 15 amino acids. CDR3 bases: TGTGCCACCAGCAGAGATCCCAGGGGGGAAGATACGCAGTATTTT. It translates to CATSRDPRGEDTQYF. Together with reference TRBV15 and TRBJ2-3, the CDR3 gives the full variable domain: DAMVIQNPRYQVTQFGKPVTLSCSQTLNHNVMYWYQQKSSQAPKLLFHYYDKDFNNEADTPDNFQSRRPNTSFCFLDIRSPGLGDTAMYLCATSRDPRGEDTQYFGPGTRLTVL.

This clone came up once. The rearrangement links TRBV28 to TRBJ2-7; TRBD1 matches 10 bases. Unmatched junction bases numbered 3, after V lost 2 bases and J lost 5 bases. This CDR3 is built from 14 residues. The germline V gene has CDR1 MDHEN and CDR2 SYDVKM. This chain's CDR3 is CASSLGTGDDEQYF. In DNA form, the CDR3 reads TGTGCCAGCAGTTTAGGGACAGGGGATGACGAGCAGTACTTC.

This rearrangement joins TRBV27 to TRBJ2-5, with a tentative D call TRBD2 (6 bases). The CDR3 length is 12 residues. The V end was cut by 8 bases, the J end by 0 bases, with 7 bases between. Germline V gene sequence: CDR1 MNHEY, CDR2 SMNVEV (reference sequence). This chain's CDR3 is CASGGYQETQYF. CDR3 DNA: TGTGCCAGCGGAGGGTACCAAGAGACCCAGTACTTC.

The sample holds a few counts of this clone. The chain couples TRBV4-1 to TRBJ2-3, with 12 bases that match TRBD2. V was pared by 1 base and J by 3 bases, with 5 bases of the junction left unmatched. CDR1 is MGHRA, CDR2 YSYEKL, per germline. The CDR3 totals 17 residues. Here the CDR3 reads CASSQGFTSGRTDTQYF. CDR3 bases: TGCGCCAGCAGCCAAGGGTTCACTAGCGGGAGGACAGATACGCAGTATTTT.

The rearrangement joins TRBV6-2 or TRBV6-3 to TRBJ2-7; 10 bases fit TRBD1. The CDR3 extends over 14 amino acids. Unmatched junction bases numbered 7, after V lost 5 bases and J lost 6 bases. Germline CDR1 and CDR2: MNHEY and SVGEGT. In nucleotides, the CDR3 is TGTGCCAGCAGTCGGCGGGACAGGGGTAGCGAGCAGTACTTC. Protein: CASSRRDRGSEQYF.

The chain carries TRBV6-1 and TRBJ1-5; D uncertain. Germline CDR1 reads MNHNS; CDR2 reads SASEGT. CDR3 length: 14 amino acids. Trimming cost V 3 bases and J 0 bases, with 6 bases left between them. The CDR3 nucleotides are TGTGCCAGCAGTGATGAGATTAGCAATCAGCCCCAGCATTTT. Its protein product is CASSDEISNQPQHF.

This rearrangement joins TRBV28 to TRBJ1-1; no clear D gene. Germline lookup yields CDR1 MDHEN and CDR2 SYDVKM. The CDR3 has 16 amino acids. V gave up 3 bases and J gave up 0 bases, with 14 bases separating them. CDR3 DNA: TGTGCCAGCAGTTTCGCGGGCCGCAACATGAACACTGAAGCTTTCTTT. Its translation is CASSFAGRNMNTEAFF.

The V and J genes are TRBV19 and TRBJ1-6; no definite D call. V was shortened by 2 bases and J by 5 bases, with 10 bases between the two germline ends. The CDR3 runs to 15 residues. Germline V gene lookup returns CDR1 LNHDA and CDR2 SQIVND (reference sequence). The DNA of the CDR3 is TGTGCCAGTAGTATAAGGAGTCACGATAATTCACCCCTCCACTTT. It translates to CASSIRSHDNSPLHF.

The CDR3 reads CASRTVSTANTEAFF. The CDR3 DNA is TGTGCCAGCAGGACGGTTTCCACAGCTAACACTGAAGCTTTCTTT. The V and J genes are TRBV6-5 and TRBJ1-1; D is undetermined. In germline, CDR1 is MNHEY, CDR2 SVGAGI. The CDR3 runs 15 residues. Trimming shortened V by 6 bases and J by 2 bases, and 16 bases separated the two germline ends.

The V and J genes are TRBV19 and TRBJ2-2; 7 bases are a match to TRBD2. Germline V gene sequence: CDR1 LNHDA, CDR2 SQIVND (reference sequence). J lost 1 base, V lost 6 bases, and 5 bases had no gene match. This CDR3 spans 15 amino acids. The CDR3 protein is CASSSPGGNTGELFF. The CDR3 bases are TGTGCCAGTAGCTCTCCGGGGGGGAACACCGGGGAGCTGTTTTTT.

This clone appeared a single time. The chain has TRBV4-1 and TRBJ2-4; 9 bases map to TRBD1. This CDR3 has 17 amino acids. Germline CDR1 reads MGHRA; CDR2 reads YSYEKL. Trimming took 1 base from V and 2 from J; bases not matched to a gene: 6. The CDR3 sequence is CASSQGWTGVSKNIQYF. The CDR3 DNA reads TGCGCCAGCAGCCAAGGTTGGACAGGGGTCTCCAAAAACATTCAGTACTTC.

This chain joins TRBV11-2 and TRBJ2-3, with D maybe TRBD1 (6 bases). The CDR3 is made up of 16 amino acids. Germline V gene lookup returns CDR1 SGHAT and CDR2 FQNNGV. V lost 2 bases and J lost 3, with 15 bases in between. The CDR3 sequence: CASSLWTALSTDTQYF. In DNA, the CDR3 is TGTGCCAGCAGCTTATGGACAGCCCTTTCAACAGATACGCAGTATTTT.

The chain uses TRBV7-3 and TRBJ2-3; D call uncertain. Trimming took 2 bases from V and 0 from J, leaving 6 bases between them. This CDR3 has 14 residues. Germline V gene sequence: CDR1 SGHTA, CDR2 FQGTGA. The CDR3 DNA follows: TGTGCCAGCAGCTTAGGAGCTAGCACAGATACGCAGTATTTT. This translates into CASSLGASTDTQYF.